This paragraph reports one T cell receptor beta chain. Antigen specificity is unknown. Trimming took 4 bases from V and 4 from J, leaving 6 bases between them. The CDR3 is made up of 11 amino acids. Looked up from germline, CDR1 is SQVTM and CDR2 is ANQGSEA. This entry belongs to a study of T cell repertoires in cytomegalovirus infection. Study summary: Public TCR beta signatures provided an indication of both CMV infection and a matching HLA type. Findings of the study overall: Carriers of CMV plus the relevant HLA were identified by cumulative public TCR beta family frequency. CMV-specific HLA-C-restricted TCR beta clonotypes dominated the ex vivo response.

TCRdb itself ran the reads through MiXCR, one entry per CDR3 protein. Of around 630,000 distinct CDR3 sequences in the sample, roughly a quarter were seen once. The J gene is TRBJ2-3, the V gene TRBV29-1; D might be TRBD2 (5 bases). Sequenced material: CD8+ T cells from PBMCs. This TCR came from a human donor in good health (CMV status not recorded). Some clones in this sample may be carry-over from other donors' samples. The CDR3 DNA is TGCAGCGTTGGGACTGCAGATACGCAGTATTTT. It codes for CSVGTADTQYF.